This TCR beta chain was found in a study of chemoradiotherapy in HPV16-positive cancers. General study findings and limits: Functional assays defining HPV-specific T cells used only a couple of HPV16-positive patients. Non-HPV-specific T cells did not expand in tumors during treatment, whereas candidate HPV-specific clones and E7-related motifs did.

Generated by immunoSEQ multiplex PCR, the TCRdb table keeps only in-frame clones and is missing some. The sample includes some 34,000 clones, around 92% of them seen just once. This CDR3 comprises 14 residues. With regard to this clone: Its antigen remains unknown.

This receptor was taken from a human donor with HPV-associated anogenital cancer. This rearrangement joins TRBV21-1 to TRBJ2-5; the table's D call of TRBD1 was not tested on the DNA. TRBV21-1 constitutes a pseudogene. Sequenced material: blood, taken from a patient who underwent chemoradiotherapy. The DNA for the CDR3 is TGTGCCAGCAGCAGACAGGGTTTTTGGGAGACCCAGTACTTC. Protein sequence: CASSRQGFWETQYF.